The rows below give T cell receptor beta chains drawn from one sample of a study of T cell repertoires in cytomegalovirus infection. MiXCR, applied by TCRdb to the reads, yields one record per CDR3 protein. The data hold around 450,000 distinct CDR3 sequences, with over 9% observed a single time. Sequenced: PBMCs. All receptors derive from a human donor in good health (CMV status not recorded). Some clones in this sample may be carry-over from other donors' samples. Both conserved end residues are part of each CDR3. Fields, in order: D gene, V gene, J gene, clone size, CDR3 DNA, CDR3 protein. A D gene is named only where the DNA matches it firmly. The size entry is marked missing in some rows and otherwise reads once, few, many or a size class.

>TRBD1|TRBV20-1|TRBJ2-1|few
TGCAGTGCTAGACTCCGGACAGGGTTCTCCTACAATGAGCAGTTCTTC
CSARLRTGFSYNEQFF
>.|TRBV7-3|TRBJ1-1|.
TGTGCCAGCAGCTTAGACATCGGGGAAGTTTTCTTT
CASSLDIGEVFF
>TRBD2|TRBV28|TRBJ2-7|many
TGTGCCAGCAGACGGACTAGCGTTTCCTACGAGCAGTACTTC
CASRRTSVSYEQYF
>TRBD1|TRBV7-9|TRBJ1-1|many
TGTGCCAGCAGCCTGTCCGGGACAGCCACCGATCGGAACACTGAAGCTTTCTTT
CASSLSGTATDRNTEAFF
>TRBD2|TRBV6-5|TRBJ2-1|many
TGTGCCAGCAGGGGACAGCGGGGGGGCAACAATGAGCAGTTCTTC
CASRGQRGGNNEQFF
>TRBD1|TRBV2|TRBJ1-2|many
TGTGCCAGCATGGCAGGGGGCTGGGACTATGGCTACACCTTC
CASMAGGWDYGYTF
>TRBD1|TRBV2|TRBJ2-3|many
TGTGCCAGCACCGGACAGGGAGCTACAGATACGCAGTATTTT
CASTGQGATDTQYF
>TRBD1|TRBV5-1|TRBJ1-1|many
TGCGCCAGCAGCTCCAGGGGGGCGGTGAACACTGAAGCTTTCTTT
CASSSRGAVNTEAFF
>.|TRBV28|TRBJ1-5|many
TGTGCCAGCAGTGTGCTCTCTCAGCCCCAGCATTTT
CASSVLSQPQHF
>.|TRBV11-2|TRBJ2-5|.
TGTGCCAGCAGCCTTCCCGGACCCGGTCAGGAGACCCAGTACTTC
CASSLPGPGQETQYF
>TRBD2|TRBV7-3|TRBJ2-1|many
TGTGCCAGCAGCTTAAAGGCCCGGGAGGGTAGTAATGAGCAGTTCTTC
CASSLKAREGSNEQFF
>TRBD2|TRBV20-1|TRBJ2-3|few
TGCAGTGCTACAAGCGGGAGCCGCACAGATACGCAGTATTTT
CSATSGSRTDTQYF
>TRBD2|TRBV12-3/TRBV12-4|TRBJ2-7|few
TGTGCCAGCAGCCACACAGCGGGAGTATCTCGCGAGCAGTACTTC
CASSHTAGVSREQYF
>TRBD1|TRBV7-9|TRBJ1-3|few
TGTGCCAGCAGCGAAGGGACAGAAACAAACACCATATATTTT
CASSEGTETNTIYF
>.|TRBV6-5|TRBJ2-2|many
TGTGCCAGCGGTAGGGACACCGGGGAGCTGTTTTTT
CASGRDTGELFF
>.|TRBV9|TRBJ2-5|few
TGTGCCAGCAGCGTAGAAGGACGAGGGGAGACCCAGTACTTC
CASSVEGRGETQYF
>.|TRBV28|TRBJ1-2|.
TGTGCCAGCAGTTTACCCATGACAGCTAACTATGGCTACACCTTC
CASSLPMTANYGYTF
>.|TRBV7-9|TRBJ1-1|many
TGTGCCAGCAGCTTCGAGACCGCTGAAGCTTTCTTT
CASSFETAEAFF
>.|TRBV28|TRBJ2-5|many
TGTGCCATCAGTGGGGGCAGGGAGTTCCAAGAGACCCAGTACTTC
CAISGGREFQETQYF
>.|TRBV14|TRBJ1-6|many
TGTGCCAGCAATGCGGGCGTCAGTTCTAAGTCACCCCTCCACTTT
CASNAGVSSKSPLHF
>.|TRBV14|TRBJ2-7|.
TGTGCCAGCAGCCGGGGTGGGGTTTCCTACGAGCAGTACTTC
CASSRGGVSYEQYF
>TRBD1|TRBV28|TRBJ2-3|many
TGTGCCAGCAGTTTAAAAAGGGGGCCGGTCACAGATACGCAGTATTTT
CASSLKRGPVTDTQYF
>.|TRBV12-3/TRBV12-4|TRBJ2-3|many
TGTGCCAGCAGGCGGGGGCCTAGCACAGATACGCAGTATTTT
CASRRGPSTDTQYF
>.|TRBV11-2|TRBJ2-1|.
TGTGCCAGCAGCTCGGGACTTACGACCAATGAGCAGTTCTTC
CASSSGLTTNEQFF
>.|TRBV7-2|TRBJ2-7|many
TGTGCCAGCAGCTTAGATGGGACGAGCTCCTACGAGCAGTACTTC
CASSLDGTSSYEQYF
>TRBD1|TRBV2|TRBJ1-2|many
TGTGCCAGCAGTGGGCGCTGGGTGGACAGGGTGCTGCCGAGTGTGGGCTACACCTTC
CASSGRWVDRVLPSVGYTF
>TRBD2|TRBV12-3/TRBV12-4|TRBJ2-4|many
TGTGCCAGCAGTCCCCTTAGCGGGAGGGCCACGATAGCCAAAAACATTCAGTACTTC
CASSPLSGRATIAKNIQYF
>TRBD2|TRBV27|TRBJ2-5|few
TGTGCCAGCAGTTCGACTAGCGGGAGGGCGAGGGAGACCCAGTACTTC
CASSSTSGRARETQYF
>.|TRBV25-1|TRBJ2-3|many
TGTGCCAGCAGTGATCCAGGGGTGAGCACAGATACGCAGTATTTT
CASSDPGVSTDTQYF
>TRBD1|TRBV2|TRBJ2-5|many
TGTGCCAGCAGTTCCCTTGGGACAGGTCATCTGGAGACCCAGTACTTC
CASSSLGTGHLETQYF
>TRBD2|TRBV7-2|TRBJ2-7|many
TGTGCCAGCAGCCCCGGGACTAGCCCCCACCGGGGGTCGTACTTC
CASSPGTSPHRGSYF
>.|TRBV6-1|TRBJ1-5|many
TGTGCCAGCACCCGGGAGAGATATCAGCCCCAGCATTTT
CASTRERYQPQHF
>.|TRBV5-1|TRBJ1-2|many
TGCGCCAGCAGCAAGCTAGGGGATTCTAACTATGGCTACACCTTC
CASSKLGDSNYGYTF
>.|TRBV5-6|TRBJ2-2|many
TGTGCCAGCAGCTCCCGTAAAAAACAGGGGAACACCGGGGAGCTGTTTTTT
CASSSRKKQGNTGELFF
>TRBD2|TRBV12-3/TRBV12-4|TRBJ2-3|many
TGTGCCAGCAGCTGGGGGGAGGGGTTGGAAGATACGCAGTATTTT
CASSWGEGLEDTQYF
>.|TRBV20-1|TRBJ1-3|many
TGCAGTGCTAGAGATGCCAGGGGTGCTGTTGGAAACACCATATATTTT
CSARDARGAVGNTIYF
>.|TRBV10-3|TRBJ2-6|many
TGTGCCATCAGTGAAGAAGGGGTCGGGGCCAACGTCCTGACTTTC
CAISEEGVGANVLTF
>.|TRBV28|TRBJ1-5|many
TGTGCCAGCAGTACAGGGTTAGGCAATCAGCCCCAGCATTTT
CASSTGLGNQPQHF
>TRBD2|TRBV5-1|TRBJ2-2|few
TGCGCCAGCAGCCTACGGCGGGAGAGGACCGGGGAGCTGTTTTTT
CASSLRRERTGELFF
>.|TRBV7-9|TRBJ1-5|few
TGTGCCAGCACCTTAAGTAGGGGAACGCCCCAGCATTTT
CASTLSRGTPQHF
>.|TRBV12-3/TRBV12-4|TRBJ1-5|many
TGTGCCAGCCGGGACGGAGTGAACAATCAGCCCCAGCATTTT
CASRDGVNNQPQHF
>TRBD2|TRBV29-1|TRBJ2-2|many
TGCAGCGTCCGAACGAGGGGCGGGGGGTTCACCGGGGAGCTGTTTTTT
CSVRTRGGGFTGELFF
>TRBD2|TRBV7-3|TRBJ2-1|many
TGTGCCAGCAGCAGCTTGCCGGGACTAGGGGACAATGAGCAGTTCTTC
CASSSLPGLGDNEQFF
>.|TRBV7-2|TRBJ1-5|many
TGTGCCAGCAGCTTCCACCCGAGGGGGAATCAGCCCCAGCATTTT
CASSFHPRGNQPQHF
>TRBD1|TRBV12-5|TRBJ2-1|many
TGTGCTAGTGGTTTGGCCCCGGGACAGGTGTTTGGTGAGCAGTTCTTC
CASGLAPGQVFGEQFF
>.|TRBV29-1|TRBJ2-5|few
TGCAGCGTTTCCCCCGAGGGGACACAAGAGACCCAGTACTTC
CSVSPEGTQETQYF
>TRBD1|TRBV10-2|TRBJ2-3|many
TGCGCCACCGGACAGGCAAACACAGATACGCAGTATTTT
CATGQANTDTQYF
>.|TRBV5-5|TRBJ1-2|few
TGTGCCAGCAGCTTCATGAGGCAAGAGAGGCCTTACTATGGCTACACCTTC
CASSFMRQERPYYGYTF
>TRBD1|TRBV20-1|TRBJ1-1|.
TGCAGTGCTAGAGATCCACAGGGGGAAAACACTGAAGCTTTCTTT
CSARDPQGENTEAFF